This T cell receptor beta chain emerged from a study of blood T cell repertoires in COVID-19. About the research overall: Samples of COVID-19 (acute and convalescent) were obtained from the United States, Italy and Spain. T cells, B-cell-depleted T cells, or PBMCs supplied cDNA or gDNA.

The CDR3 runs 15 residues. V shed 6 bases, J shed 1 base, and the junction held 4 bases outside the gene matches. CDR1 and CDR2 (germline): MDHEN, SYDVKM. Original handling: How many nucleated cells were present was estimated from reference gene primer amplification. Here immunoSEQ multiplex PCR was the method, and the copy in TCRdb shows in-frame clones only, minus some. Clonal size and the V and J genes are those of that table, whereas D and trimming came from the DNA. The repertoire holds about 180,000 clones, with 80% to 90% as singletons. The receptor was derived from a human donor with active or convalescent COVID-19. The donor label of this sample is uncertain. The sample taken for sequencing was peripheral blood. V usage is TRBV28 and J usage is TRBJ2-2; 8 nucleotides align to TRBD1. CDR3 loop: CASRPGTGNTGELFF. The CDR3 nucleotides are TGTGCCAGCAGACCCGGGACAGGGAACACCGGGGAGCTGTTTTTT. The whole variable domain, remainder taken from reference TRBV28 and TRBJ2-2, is DVKVTQSSRYLVKRTGEKVFLECVQDMDHENMFWYRQDPGLGLRLIYFSYDVKMKEKGDIPEGYSVSREKKERFSLILESASTNQTSMYLCASRPGTGNTGELFFGEGSRLTVL.